The 20 T cell receptor beta chains below come from one sample, sequenced in a study of T cells in women clearing cervical HPV infection. The method was immunoSEQ multiplex PCR; TCRdb's version includes in-frame clones alone and lacks a portion of them. The table counts about 14,000 clones; less than 8% lies in the top ten. Sequenced material: blood buffy coat. All receptors derive from a woman between 18 and 69 years old with a cervical HPV16 infection that either progressed to CIN3+ or cleared (not recorded which).

As concerns this clone: The read ends 3 residues before the CDR3 terminus; that terminus is restored from the germline J gene. Other DNA sequences in the same sample also yield this CDR3. The V and J genes are TRBV10-3 and TRBJ1-3; D is perhaps TRBD1 (5 bases). This CDR3 is built from 14 residues. Trimming removed 2 bases from V and 7 bases from J, with 12 bases in between. The germline CDR1 and CDR2 sequences are ENHRY and SYGVKD. The CDR3 protein is CAISEPQVWNTIYF. Incomplete CDR3 DNA: TGTGCCATCAGTGAGCCACAGGTGTGGAACACC.

On this clone: Read coverage stops 3 residues before the CDR3 terminus; the germline J gene supplies the remainder. The V and J genes are TRBV20-1 and TRBJ2-7; a possible D gene is TRBD1 (5 bases). The V gene's germline CDR1 is DFQATT and CDR2 SNEGSKA (reference sequence). This CDR3 contains 14 residues. Trimming left V 3 bases short and J 2 bases short, with 14 bases between. Incomplete CDR3 DNA: TGCAGTGCTAGTCTAACAGGAAACCCCTACGAG. As protein: CSASLTGNPYE. The whole CDR3 sequence is CSASLTGNPYEQYF.

A note on this clone: The sequenced fragment ends 3 residues before the CDR3 boundary, so the rest is inferred from the germline J gene. The chain recombines TRBV20-1 with TRBJ2-2; maybe TRBD2 (5 bases). The CDR3 runs to 19 residues. The germline V gene encodes CDR1 DFQATT and CDR2 SNEGSKA (reference sequence). V was pared by 1 base and J by 0 bases, with 21 bases between. Partial CDR3 DNA: TGCAGTGCTAGAGCTAGCCGACGGTGTCACTTCGCGAACACCGGGGAG. As protein: CSARASRRCHFANTGE. Given in full, the CDR3 is CSARASRRCHFANTGELFF.

Turning to this clone: The CDR3 end is not reached by the read, which stops 3 residues before it; the germline J gene fills it in. The rearrangement links TRBV7-8 to TRBJ2-7; D may be TRBD1 (6 bases). This CDR3 contains 16 residues. Germline CDR1 and CDR2: SGHVS and FQNEAQ. The V end lost 5 bases, the J end lost 4 bases, and 21 bases lay between the germline ends. CDR3 sequence reads: CASSGLGTPTGYEQYF. Partial CDR3 DNA: TGTGCCAGCAGCGGATTAGGGACACCCACCGGGTACGAG. The full variable domain, rest sourced from reference TRBV7-8 and TRBJ2-7, is GAGVSQSPRYKVAKRGQDVALRCDPISGHVSLFWYQQALGQGPEFLTYFQNEAQLDKSGLPSDRFFAERPEGSVSTLKIQRTQQEDSAVYLCASSGLGTPTGYEQYFGPGTRLTVT.

Regarding this clone: The sequenced fragment ends 3 residues before the CDR3 boundary, so the rest is inferred from the germline J gene. V usage is TRBV19 and J usage is TRBJ2-3, with TRBD1 as a possible D gene (6 bases). Germline CDR1 is LNHDA and CDR2 is SQIVND (reference sequence). CDR3 length equals 17 residues. The CDR3: CASSPLTGYYSNQPQYF. Incomplete CDR3 DNA: TGTGCCAGTAGTCCCCTAACAGGGTACTATAGCAATCAGCCG.

As concerns this clone: Coverage ceases 3 residues before the CDR3 finishes, and the germline J gene fills in the end. The chain has TRBV11-2 and TRBJ2-7, with D possibly matching TRBD2 (5 bases). The V gene lost 3 bases and the J gene lost 3 bases, with 15 bases spanning the gap. Germline V gives CDR1 SGHAT, CDR2 FQNNGV. The CDR3 sequence is 15 residues long. The CDR3 DNA, read in part, is TGTGCCAGCAGCTTGGCTGGTGGACTTTACTACGAG. This gives the protein CASSLAGGLYYE. The entire CDR3 is CASSLAGGLYYEQYF.

Details on this clone: The read finishes 3 residues shy of the CDR3 end, and the germline J gene is used to complete it. This rearrangement joins TRBV29-1 to TRBJ2-3; the match to TRBD1 covers 8 bases. The CDR3 loop spans 15 amino acids. Germline V gene data show CDR1 as SQVTM and CDR2 as ANQGSEA. This chain's CDR3 is CSVRQTGGSNQPQYF. The sequenced CDR3 bases are TGCAGCGTACGGCAAACAGGGGGAAGCAATCAGCCG.

As regards this clone: The read gets to within 3 residues of the CDR3 end, and the germline J gene fills in the rest. The rearrangement uses TRBV5-4 and TRBJ2-2, with a possible D match to TRBD1 (6 bases). The V gene lost 4 bases and the J gene lost 4 bases, with 14 bases spanning the gap. This CDR3 contains 15 residues. The germline CDR1 and CDR2 sequences are SGHNT and YYREEE (reference sequence). The sequenced CDR3 bases are TGTGCCAGCAGCCGGGACACCAAGAGCACCGGGGAG. It specifies CASSRDTKSTGE. The full CDR3 is CASSRDTKSTGELFF.

To note about this clone: From the germline J gene comes the end of the CDR3, since the read stops 3 residues before it. The chain carries TRBV12-3 or TRBV12-4 and TRBJ2-7, with D perhaps matching TRBD1 (5 bases). The CDR3 loop spans 12 amino acids. V was pared by 6 bases and J by 4 bases, with 10 bases between. CDR3 sequence: CASSGGAYEQYF. The DNA read from the CDR3 is TGTGCCAGCAGCGGTGGGGCATACGAG.

Of note for this clone: The observed sequence ends 3 residues before the CDR3 terminus, with the missing tail filled in from the germline J gene. This chain joins TRBV19 and TRBJ2-4, with 8 bases fitting TRBD1. The CDR3 has 19 amino acids. V gave up 2 bases and J gave up 0 bases; unmatched junction bases: 12. Germline V CDR1 and CDR2: LNHDA, SQIVND (reference sequence). This CDR3 is CASSIMSGGAWGAKNIQYF. The CDR3 bases that were read are TGTGCCAGTAGTATAATGTCAGGGGGCGCGTGGGGAGCCAAAAACATT.

CDR3 DNA, as far as it was read: TGTGCCATCAGTCAACAAACCACCACACCCTATGGC. Amino acids: CAISQQTTTPYG. In full, the CDR3 reads CAISQQTTTPYGYTF. J is TRBJ1-2 and V is TRBV10-3; D gene ambiguous. The read halts 3 residues ahead of the CDR3 end, with the missing end drawn from the germline J gene. CDR3 length: 15 amino acids. The V and J ends lost 5 bases and 4 bases respectively, with 17 bases between them. Germline lookup yields CDR1 ENHRY and CDR2 SYGVKD.

To note about this clone: The read falls 3 residues short of the CDR3 end, and the missing part is taken from the germline J gene. V and J are TRBV19 and TRBJ1-1, with TRBD1 as a possible D gene (6 bases). The V end was cut by 8 bases, the J end by 1 base, with 14 bases between. Germline CDR1 reads LNHDA; CDR2 reads SQIVND (reference sequence). There are 14 residues in the CDR3. The CDR3 sequence is CASDWSRGNTEAFF. The DNA read from the CDR3 is TGTGCCAGTGATTGGTCCAGGGGGAACACTGAA.

With regard to this clone: Coverage ceases 3 residues before the CDR3 finishes, and the germline J gene fills in the end. The chain links TRBV6-4 to TRBJ2-3, with D possibly matching TRBD2 (7 bases). Germline CDR1 reads MRHNA; CDR2 reads SNTAGT. The CDR3 runs 15 residues. The CDR3 DNA, read in part, is TGTGCCAGCAGTGACTCTGGCGGGGGCAAGGGGACG. This sequence encodes CASSDSGGGKGT. The full CDR3 reads CASSDSGGGKGTQYF.

As to this clone: The CDR3 is cut off 3 residues early in the read; its end comes from the germline J gene. V and J are TRBV19 and TRBJ1-2, with 9 positions matching TRBD1. The length of the CDR3 is 15 residues. V dropped 5 bases and J dropped 4; count of bases not matched to a gene: 8. Germline CDR1 and CDR2: LNHDA and SQIVND (reference sequence). The CDR3: CASSLKVGQGYGYTF. The DNA read from the CDR3 is TGTGCCAGTAGTCTTAAGGTGGGACAGGGCTATGGC. The variable domain in full, with the rest retrieved from reference TRBV19 and TRBJ1-2, is DGGITQSPKYLFRKEGQNVTLSCEQNLNHDAMYWYRQDPGQGLRLIYYSQIVNDFQKGDIAEGYSVSREKKESFPLTVTSAQKNPTAFYLCASSLKVGQGYGYTFGSGTRLTVV.

Notes on this clone: The read is 3 residues too short to cover the CDR3 end, so that end is filled in from the germline J gene. The chain is built from TRBV11-2 and TRBJ2-5, with D unclear. The CDR3 is 14 amino acids. Per the germline V gene, CDR1 is SGHAT and CDR2 is FQNNGV. Trimming removed 2 bases at V and 3 bases at J, with 10 bases between. The part of the CDR3 DNA that was read is TGTGCCAGCAGCTTATTAGCAGATAAAGAGACC. It codes for CASSLLADKET. The full-length CDR3 reads as CASSLLADKETQYF.

Points on this clone: The read halts 3 residues ahead of the CDR3 end, with the missing end drawn from the germline J gene. The chain couples TRBV6-1 to TRBJ2-3; 7 nucleotides agree with TRBD2. CDR3 length: 15 amino acids. The germline V gene has CDR1 MNHNS and CDR2 SASEGT. The CDR3 sequence is CASSEGQTSNQPQYF. The sequenced part of the CDR3 DNA is TGTGCCAGCAGTGAAGGGCAGACTAGCAATCAGCCG.

Remarks on this clone: The CDR3 extends 3 residues past the end of the read, so its final part is completed from the germline J gene. The chain employs TRBV7-6 and TRBJ2-1; 9 nucleotides match TRBD2. This CDR3 has 16 residues. Germline CDR1 and CDR2: SGHVS and FNYEAQ. V lost 1 base to trimming and J lost 4 bases; unmatched junction nucleotides: 5. CDR3 DNA (partial): TGTGCCAGCAGCTTAGAAGGGACTAGCAGATACAATGAG. As protein: CASSLEGTSRYNE. The complete CDR3 protein is CASSLEGTSRYNEQFF.

Concerning this clone itself: Read sequence stops 3 residues before the CDR3 end, and the germline J gene provides the missing end. V is TRBV23-1 and J is TRBJ2-3; perhaps TRBD2 as D (7 bases). TRBV23-1 is an open reading frame whose function is uncertain. The CDR3 totals 16 residues. Partial CDR3 DNA: TGCGCCAGCAGACCAAAAACGGGGGGCAGGCAAGAGACG. Amino acid sequence: CASRPKTGGRQET. The full CDR3 is CASRPKTGGRQETQYF.

About this clone itself: The CDR3 extends 3 residues past the end of the read, so its final part is completed from the germline J gene. This rearrangement joins TRBV20-1 to TRBJ1-1; TRBD1 is a possible D gene (6 bases). Germline values: CDR1 DFQATT, CDR2 SNEGSKA (reference sequence). The CDR3 is 13 residues long. This CDR3 is CSARDGQSVRAFF. The CDR3 bases that were read are TGCAGTGCTAGAGATGGACAGTCGGTAAGA.

This clone is labeled medium-sized based on frequency. The CDR3 end lies 3 residues beyond the end of the read and is filled in from the germline J gene. This chain uses TRBV19 with TRBJ2-7, with 7 bases matching TRBD1. Trimming removed 3 bases from V and 0 bases from J; junction bases left unmatched: 2. There are 14 residues in the CDR3. Looked up from germline, CDR1 is LNHDA and CDR2 is SQIVND (reference sequence). The chain's CDR3 is CASSITGVSYEQYF. Partial CDR3 DNA: TGTGCCAGTAGTATTACAGGGGTCTCCTACGAG.